The rows below give T cell receptor beta chains drawn from one sample of a study of T cell responses to AZD1222 COVID-19 vaccine. Only in-frame clones appear in the TCRdb table, and some are missing; sequencing was by immunoSEQ multiplex PCR. The table has 150,000 to 160,000 clones, under 95% seen once. Sample: peripheral blood, taken on day 0 of AZD1222 vaccination. Receptors were obtained from an adult in good health. The CDR3 runs from the conserved cysteine through the conserved F or W. The D gene is left open where the match is weak. Expanded clones get a size class; other rows say once, few or many, or leave the size out.

CDR3 DNA: TGCGCCAGCAGCTTGGAGCCTAGCGGGACTAGCACAGATACGCAGTATTTT
CDR3 protein: CASSLEPSGTSTDTQYF
V gene: TRBV5-1
CDR3 length: 17
D gene: TRBD2
J gene: TRBJ2-3
clone size: NA

CDR3 DNA: TGCGCCAGCAGCGTTGGACGGACAGGGAACACTGAAGCTTTCTTT
CDR3 protein: CASSVGRTGNTEAFF
V gene: TRBV5-1
CDR3 length: 15
D gene: TRBD1
J gene: TRBJ1-1
clone size: NA

CDR3 DNA: TGTGCCAGCAGTTGGGCTGATACGCAGTATTTT
CDR3 protein: CASSWADTQYF
V gene: TRBV2
CDR3 length: 11
D gene: NA
J gene: TRBJ2-3
clone size: NA

CDR3 DNA: TGCGCCAGCAGAACCGGACAGGGGACTTATGGCTACACCTTC
CDR3 protein: CASRTGQGTYGYTF
V gene: TRBV5-1
CDR3 length: 14
D gene: TRBD1
J gene: TRBJ1-2
clone size: NA

CDR3 DNA: TGTGGGAGCAGGAGCTCTGGAAACACCATATATTTT
CDR3 protein: CGSRSSGNTIYF
V gene: TRBV11-2
CDR3 length: 12
D gene: NA
J gene: TRBJ1-3
clone size: NA

CDR3 DNA: TGTGCCAGCAGTTTCGACAGATGGGGTAACACCTTC
CDR3 protein: CASSFDRWGNTF
V gene: TRBV12-3/TRBV12-4
CDR3 length: 12
D gene: NA
J gene: TRBJ1-2
clone size: NA

CDR3 DNA: TGCAGTGCTAGTAGCGCGAACACCGGGGAGCTGTTTTTT
CDR3 protein: CSASSANTGELFF
V gene: TRBV20-1
CDR3 length: 13
D gene: NA
J gene: TRBJ2-2
clone size: NA

CDR3 DNA: TGCGCCAGCACCGCAAGAGAGGTCAGGCCCAACACTGAAGCTTTCTTT
CDR3 protein: CASTAREVRPNTEAFF
V gene: TRBV4-1
CDR3 length: 16
D gene: NA
J gene: TRBJ1-1
clone size: NA

CDR3 DNA: TGCGCCAGCAGCTTGTTGCCCGCGGCAGTAACTAATGAAAAACTGTTTTTT
CDR3 protein: CASSLLPAAVTNEKLFF
V gene: TRBV5-1
CDR3 length: 17
D gene: NA
J gene: TRBJ1-4
clone size: once

CDR3 DNA: TGTGCCAGCAGCGATGGCTTGGGTCAGCCCCAGCATTTT
CDR3 protein: CASSDGLGQPQHF
V gene: TRBV2
CDR3 length: 13
D gene: NA
J gene: TRBJ1-5
clone size: NA

CDR3 DNA: TGCGCCAGCAGCCAATCGGCAGGGGGGAATTCACCCCTCCACTTT
CDR3 protein: CASSQSAGGNSPLHF
V gene: TRBV4-3
CDR3 length: 15
D gene: TRBD1
J gene: TRBJ1-6
clone size: NA

CDR3 DNA: TGTGCCAGCAGCGAACAGGGGGCCGGGGCCCAGTACTTC
CDR3 protein: CASSEQGAGAQYF
V gene: TRBV7-8
CDR3 length: 13
D gene: TRBD1
J gene: TRBJ2-5
clone size: NA

CDR3 DNA: TGTGCCAGCAGCCTCACAGGGGGCTGGAACTATGGCTACACCTTC
CDR3 protein: CASSLTGGWNYGYTF
V gene: TRBV7-8
CDR3 length: 15
D gene: TRBD1
J gene: TRBJ1-2
clone size: NA

CDR3 DNA: TGTGCCAGCAGTCAAACCCGGTTGGTTAATAGGTTCACCTTC
CDR3 protein: CASSQTRLVNRFTF
V gene: TRBV27
CDR3 length: 14
D gene: NA
J gene: TRBJ1-2
clone size: NA

CDR3 DNA: TGTGCCAGCAGCCAAGAGGGGATAGGTCCCTACAATGAGCAGTTCTTC
CDR3 protein: CASSQEGIGPYNEQFF
V gene: TRBV14
CDR3 length: 16
D gene: NA
J gene: TRBJ2-1
clone size: NA

CDR3 DNA: TGTGCCAGCTCACCCCGGGACAGCCTCAATCAGCCCCAGCATTTT
CDR3 protein: CASSPRDSLNQPQHF
V gene: TRBV18
CDR3 length: 15
D gene: TRBD1
J gene: TRBJ1-5
clone size: NA

CDR3 DNA: TGTGCCAGCAGCCAAGGGGGGGCCCCTAGCTATGGCTACACCTTC
CDR3 protein: CASSQGGAPSYGYTF
V gene: TRBV3-1/TRBV3-2
CDR3 length: 15
D gene: NA
J gene: TRBJ1-2
clone size: once

CDR3 DNA: TGTGCCAGTAGTACTTTCGCCGGGAGCCTCTACGAGCAGTACTTC
CDR3 protein: CASSTFAGSLYEQYF
V gene: TRBV19
CDR3 length: 15
D gene: NA
J gene: TRBJ2-7
clone size: NA

CDR3 DNA: TGTGCCATCAGTGGACAGAACTATGGCTACACCTTC
CDR3 protein: CAISGQNYGYTF
V gene: TRBV10-3
CDR3 length: 12
D gene: NA
J gene: TRBJ1-2
clone size: NA

CDR3 DNA: TGCGCCAGCAGCGGGAGGGGACCGGATAGTAACAATGAGCAGTTCTTC
CDR3 protein: CASSGRGPDSNNEQFF
V gene: TRBV10-1
CDR3 length: 16
D gene: TRBD2
J gene: TRBJ2-1
clone size: NA

CDR3 DNA: TGTGCCAGCAGCCGGGACAGAGGGTCACCCCTCCACTTT
CDR3 protein: CASSRDRGSPLHF
V gene: TRBV7-6
CDR3 length: 13
D gene: TRBD1
J gene: TRBJ1-6
clone size: NA

CDR3 DNA: TGTGCCAGCAGCTTAGACAGGGGGGAAGGGAACACTGAAGCTTTCTTT
CDR3 protein: CASSLDRGEGNTEAFF
V gene: TRBV11-3
CDR3 length: 16
D gene: TRBD1
J gene: TRBJ1-1
clone size: NA

CDR3 DNA: TGTGCCACCAGTAGCGGCCGGGAGCTGTTTTTT
CDR3 protein: CATSSGRELFF
V gene: TRBV24-1
CDR3 length: 11
D gene: NA
J gene: TRBJ2-2
clone size: NA

CDR3 DNA: TGTGCCAGCAGTGCCGGGGGCGACGGCTACACCTTC
CDR3 protein: CASSAGGDGYTF
V gene: TRBV28
CDR3 length: 12
D gene: NA
J gene: TRBJ1-2
clone size: NA

CDR3 DNA: TGTGCCAGCAGTTTTAGACTAAGCTATGGCTACACCTTC
CDR3 protein: CASSFRLSYGYTF
V gene: TRBV12-3/TRBV12-4
CDR3 length: 13
D gene: NA
J gene: TRBJ1-2
clone size: NA

CDR3 DNA: TGCGCCAGCATTACTGTCGCTCGGCTAGCGGGAGTCGTCCGGTACAATGAGCAGTTCTTC
CDR3 protein: CASITVARLAGVVRYNEQFF
V gene: TRBV23-1
CDR3 length: 20
D gene: TRBD2
J gene: TRBJ2-1
clone size: NA

CDR3 DNA: TGTGCCAGCAGCTTAACTGGCCCCGATGCTGGGGGATATGGGTACGAGCAGTACTTC
CDR3 protein: CASSLTGPDAGGYGYEQYF
V gene: TRBV7-3
CDR3 length: 19
D gene: NA
J gene: TRBJ2-7
clone size: few

CDR3 DNA: TGTGCCAGCAGCCCGGACAGAGGGAATCAGCCCCAGCATTTT
CDR3 protein: CASSPDRGNQPQHF
V gene: TRBV11-2
CDR3 length: 14
D gene: NA
J gene: TRBJ1-5
clone size: NA

CDR3 DNA: TGCGCCAGCAGCTTGAAGGAGGTGGCTCGCTCTGGAAACACCATATATTTT
CDR3 protein: CASSLKEVARSGNTIYF
V gene: TRBV5-1
CDR3 length: 17
D gene: NA
J gene: TRBJ1-3
clone size: NA

CDR3 DNA: TGCGCCAGCAGCTTGGGGACTAGGGGAGATACGCAGTATTTT
CDR3 protein: CASSLGTRGDTQYF
V gene: TRBV5-1
CDR3 length: 14
D gene: TRBD2
J gene: TRBJ2-3
clone size: once

CDR3 DNA: TGTGCCAGCAGTTCCAGCGGGGGCAGTCAGTATTTT
CDR3 protein: CASSSSGGSQYF
V gene: TRBV7-2
CDR3 length: 12
D gene: TRBD2
J gene: TRBJ2-3
clone size: NA

CDR3 DNA: TGTGCCAGCAGCCGACTAGGATTTGAAGCTTTCTTT
CDR3 protein: CASSRLGFEAFF
V gene: TRBV6-5
CDR3 length: 12
D gene: NA
J gene: TRBJ1-1
clone size: NA

CDR3 DNA: TGTGCCTGGAGTGTATTACAATACACTGAAGCTTTCTTT
CDR3 protein: CAWSVLQYTEAFF
V gene: TRBV30
CDR3 length: 13
D gene: NA
J gene: TRBJ1-1
clone size: NA

CDR3 DNA: TGCGCCAGCAGCTTGGCGGGGACAGCGAACACTGAAGCTTTCTTT
CDR3 protein: CASSLAGTANTEAFF
V gene: TRBV5-1
CDR3 length: 15
D gene: TRBD1
J gene: TRBJ1-1
clone size: NA

CDR3 DNA: TGTGCCATCAGTGAGTGGGGACAACAGCCCCAGCATTTT
CDR3 protein: CAISEWGQQPQHF
V gene: TRBV10-3
CDR3 length: 13
D gene: NA
J gene: TRBJ1-5
clone size: NA

CDR3 DNA: TGTGCCAGCAGTTTATCACGGCTCTCCTACGAGCAGTACTTC
CDR3 protein: CASSLSRLSYEQYF
V gene: TRBV27
CDR3 length: 14
D gene: NA
J gene: TRBJ2-7
clone size: NA

CDR3 DNA: TGTGCCAGTAGTCTACCCGTCACCGGGAGTAATGAAAAACTGTTTTTT
CDR3 protein: CASSLPVTGSNEKLFF
V gene: TRBV19
CDR3 length: 16
D gene: NA
J gene: TRBJ1-4
clone size: NA

CDR3 DNA: TGTGCCAGCAGCTTGACAGGGGCAACTAATGAAAAACTGTTTTTT
CDR3 protein: CASSLTGATNEKLFF
V gene: TRBV7-2
CDR3 length: 15
D gene: TRBD1
J gene: TRBJ1-4
clone size: NA

CDR3 DNA: TGTGCCAGTACCACTGGGGTTCCACTCTCTGGGGCCAACGTCCTGACTTTC
CDR3 protein: CASTTGVPLSGANVLTF
V gene: TRBV19
CDR3 length: 17
D gene: NA
J gene: TRBJ2-6
clone size: NA

CDR3 DNA: TGTGCCAGCAGTTACTCGGAGGGCCAGAGCACAGATACGCAGTATTTT
CDR3 protein: CASSYSEGQSTDTQYF
V gene: TRBV6-7
CDR3 length: 16
D gene: NA
J gene: TRBJ2-3
clone size: once

CDR3 DNA: TGTGCCAGCAGCTCATCGCGGGACACTGAAGCTTTCTTT
CDR3 protein: CASSSSRDTEAFF
V gene: TRBV7-3
CDR3 length: 13
D gene: NA
J gene: TRBJ1-1
clone size: NA

CDR3 DNA: TGTGCCAGCAGCGAAAGACTCCTACAAGAGACCCAGTACTTC
CDR3 protein: CASSERLLQETQYF
V gene: TRBV11-3
CDR3 length: 14
D gene: NA
J gene: TRBJ2-5
clone size: NA

CDR3 DNA: TGTGCCAGCAGCGGTGGCCTCCGCGGGGGAGGGGACGCTGAAGCTTTCTTT
CDR3 protein: CASSGGLRGGGDAEAFF
V gene: TRBV9
CDR3 length: 17
D gene: NA
J gene: TRBJ1-1
clone size: NA

CDR3 DNA: TGTGCCAGCAGCCAGTATCCTGGCGGGAGCAGAGATACGCAGTATTTT
CDR3 protein: CASSQYPGGSRDTQYF
V gene: TRBV3-1/TRBV3-2
CDR3 length: 16
D gene: TRBD2
J gene: TRBJ2-3
clone size: once

CDR3 DNA: TGTGCCAGCAGCCAAGGAGGCTGGGACTCAGATACGCAGTATTTT
CDR3 protein: CASSQGGWDSDTQYF
V gene: TRBV3-1/TRBV3-2
CDR3 length: 15
D gene: NA
J gene: TRBJ2-3
clone size: NA

CDR3 DNA: TGTGCCAGCAGCCCGGCTACTTCAAGAGGCTCCTATAATTCACCCCTCCACTTT
CDR3 protein: CASSPATSRGSYNSPLHF
V gene: TRBV7-8
CDR3 length: 18
D gene: NA
J gene: TRBJ1-6
clone size: NA

CDR3 DNA: TGCGCCAGCAGCTTGGGTAGCAATCAGCCCCAGCATTTT
CDR3 protein: CASSLGSNQPQHF
V gene: TRBV5-1
CDR3 length: 13
D gene: NA
J gene: TRBJ1-5
clone size: NA

CDR3 DNA: TGTGCCAGCAGTGTGACAGGGGGCGCTACCTATGGCTACACCTTC
CDR3 protein: CASSVTGGATYGYTF
V gene: TRBV27
CDR3 length: 15
D gene: TRBD1
J gene: TRBJ1-2
clone size: NA

CDR3 DNA: TGTGCCAGCTCACCAGGTCTGAGTCAGCCCCAGCATTTT
CDR3 protein: CASSPGLSQPQHF
V gene: TRBV18
CDR3 length: 13
D gene: NA
J gene: TRBJ1-5
clone size: few